This entry lists 30 T cell receptor beta chains sequenced from one sample in a study of shared clonotypes between healthy human individuals. Method: immunoSEQ multiplex PCR; TCRdb's copy keeps in-frame clones and lacks some. The sample lists 470,000 or so clones, roughly 80% seen once, with roughly 13% in the top ten. Sequencing was carried out using PBMCs. These receptor sequences come from a woman aged 40 to 50 in good health. Some clones in this sample may be carry-over from other donors' samples.

The chain joins TRBV28 to TRBJ2-7; no clear D gene. V was cut by 8 bases and J by 5 bases, with 10 bases left in between. Germline loops: CDR1 MDHEN, CDR2 SYDVKM. This CDR3 region has 11 residues. CDR3 in amino acids: CASGVIHEQYF. The CDR3, as DNA: TGTGCCAGCGGAGTGATCCACGAGCAGTACTTC.

The V and J genes are TRBV2 and TRBJ1-5; D is ambiguous. Germline loops: CDR1 SNHLY, CDR2 FYNNEI. V dropped 8 bases and J dropped 0 bases, with 8 bases sitting between them. The length of the CDR3 is 13 residues. DNA for the CDR3: TGTGCCAGCCGGTTCTATAGCAATCAGCCCCAGCATTTT. Protein sequence: CASRFYSNQPQHF. Full variable domain (remainder filled in from reference TRBV2 and TRBJ1-5): EPEVTQTPSHQVTQMGQEVILRCVPISNHLYFYWYRQILGQKVEFLVSFYNNEISEKSEIFDDQFSVERPDGSNFTLKIRSTKLEDSAMYFCASRFYSNQPQHFGDGTRLSIL.

CDR3 loop: CASSPLGQGTAGNTIYF. The CDR3 region has the DNA TGTGCCAGCTCACCACTAGGACAGGGAACGGCTGGAAACACCATATATTTT. This sequence joins TRBV18 and TRBJ1-3; 8 bases line up with TRBD1. This CDR3 is 17 amino acids long. Trimming cost V 1 base and J 2 bases; bases outside gene matches: 7. Germline loops: CDR1 KGHSH, CDR2 LQKENI.

This chain uses TRBV9 with TRBJ2-5; D is unclear. Trimming took off 4 bases at V and 2 bases at J, with 9 bases between the two ends. Per germline, CDR1 SGDLS and CDR2 YYNGEE. The CDR3 runs 13 residues. The CDR3 spells CASSTTTQETQYF. The CDR3 coding sequence is TGTGCCAGCAGCACCACTACTCAAGAGACCCAGTACTTC.

The rearrangement uses TRBV5-1 and TRBJ2-3; D ambiguous. Germline CDR1 is SGHRS and CDR2 is YFSETQ. Trimming removed 4 bases from V and 1 base from J, with 16 bases in between. The CDR3 extends over 16 amino acids. The CDR3 region is CASSLGRNTGTDTQYF. As DNA, the CDR3 is TGCGCCAGCAGCCTCGGACGGAATACTGGCACAGATACGCAGTATTTT.

This clone came up a few times. This sequence joins TRBV5-1 and TRBJ1-2, with 7 bases fitting TRBD1. Unmatched junction bases numbered 5, after V lost 0 bases and J lost 6 bases. Germline assignment: CDR1 SGHRS and CDR2 YFSETQ. The CDR3 length is 14 residues. CDR3 bases: TGCGCCAGCAGCTTGGCAGGCAGGGGGGATGGCTACACCTTC. Protein product: CASSLAGRGDGYTF.

The chain recombines TRBV19 with TRBJ2-7, with D unclear. Germline-derived CDR1 and CDR2 are LNHDA and SQIVND (reference sequence). This CDR3 comprises 13 residues. V was trimmed by 4 bases and J by 7 bases, leaving 14 bases between them. The CDR3: CASSTRTASEQYF. CDR3 bases: TGTGCCAGTAGTACCCGGACGGCGAGTGAGCAGTACTTC.

The chain carries TRBV10-2 and TRBJ1-3; D is undetermined. Germline lookup yields CDR1 WSHSY and CDR2 SAAADI. The CDR3 is 14 residues long. V gave up 3 bases and J gave up 3 bases, with 9 bases separating them. The CDR3 DNA follows: TGCGCCAGCAGTGACCATGGGAATGGAAACACCATATATTTT. It specifies CASSDHGNGNTIYF.

The gene calls are TRBV28 and TRBJ1-5; D gene uncertain. Germline values: CDR1 MDHEN, CDR2 SYDVKM. V lost 6 bases to trimming and J lost 6 bases, with 9 bases between them. There are 12 residues in the CDR3. The CDR3 spells CASRILGQPQHF. The CDR3 nucleotides read TGTGCCAGCAGAATTTTGGGTCAGCCCCAGCATTTT.

Remarks on this clone: Since a far larger clone is one base different, this is likely a read error. Other DNA sequences in the same sample also yield this CDR3. The chain is built from TRBV2 and TRBJ2-2; 10 bases match TRBD1. The CDR3 is made up of 16 amino acids. CDR1 is SNHLY, CDR2 FYNNEI, per germline. The CDR3 region is CASSGTGVGLTGELSF. The DNA for the CDR3 is TGTGCCAGCTCCGGGACAGGGGTCGGTCTCACCGGGGAGCTGTCTTTT.

The V and J genes are TRBV7-6 and TRBJ2-2, with 9 positions matching TRBD2. The CDR3 is 16 amino acids. Germline V gene lookup returns CDR1 SGHVS and CDR2 FNYEAQ. Trimming removed 1 base from V and 3 bases from J; junction bases left unmatched: 3. The CDR3 is CASSLGTSEYTGELFF. The CDR3 DNA sequence: TGTGCCAGCAGCTTAGGGACTAGCGAATACACCGGGGAGCTGTTTTTT.

There are many counts of this clone. This chain joins TRBV9 and TRBJ2-1; D is uncertain. CDR1 is SGDLS, CDR2 YYNGEE, per germline. The CDR3 spans 15 residues. V was cut by 2 bases and J by 5 bases, with 14 bases left in between. The CDR3 DNA reads TGTGCCAGCAGCGTGAGTGGGTGGATTGACAATGAGCAGTTCTTC. Translation gives CASSVSGWIDNEQFF.

V is TRBV6-6 and J is TRBJ2-7; 7 bases are a match to TRBD2. Trimming removed 0 bases from V and 3 bases from J; junction bases left unmatched: 5. The CDR3 is 15 residues long. Germline CDR1 is MNHNY and CDR2 is SVGAGI (reference sequence). CDR3 sequence: CASSYSSGISYEQYF. The CDR3 nucleotides read TGTGCCAGCAGTTACTCGAGCGGGATAAGCTACGAGCAGTACTTC.

Points on this clone: Only one base separates this from a far larger clonotype, so it likely reflects a read error. In nucleotides, the CDR3 is TGTGCCAGCAGTGAATGGGACAGGGGCTCTCCTAAAGCTTTCTTT. Translating gives CASSEWDRGSPKAFF. The chain has TRBV2 and TRBJ1-1; 10 positions agree with TRBD1. The V gene end was trimmed by 2 bases and the J gene end by 9 bases; junction bases not matched to a gene: 9. Germline CDR1 reads SNHLY; CDR2 reads FYNNEI. The CDR3 is made up of 15 amino acids. Full variable domain (missing parts from reference TRBV2 and TRBJ1-1): EPEVTQTPSHQVTQMGQEVILRCVPISNHLYFYWYRQILGQKVEFLVSFYNNEISEKSEIFDDQFSVERPDGSNFTLKIRSTKLEDSAMYFCASSEWDRGSPKAFFGQGTRLTVV.

The DNA for the CDR3 is TGTGCCAGCAGTTTAATAGGGAGCGGGGAGCTGTTTTTT. The encoded protein is CASSLIGSGELFF. This chain connects TRBV27 to TRBJ2-2, with D maybe TRBD2 (5 bases). With 2 bases removed from V and 7 bases from J, the gap between germline ends came to 8 bases. Germline CDR1 and CDR2: MNHEY and SMNVEV (reference sequence). CDR3 length equals 13 residues.

Remarks on this clone: A far more abundant clone sits one base away, making this likely a read error. The same CDR3 is also encoded by other DNA sequences in this sample. The V call is TRBV10-3, the J call TRBJ1-5; D gene ambiguous. V lost 4 bases to trimming and J lost 4 bases, with 8 bases between them. The germline CDR1 and CDR2 sequences are ENHRY and SYGVKD. The CDR3 is made up of 13 amino acids. In DNA form, the CDR3 reads TGTGCCATCAGTGGAGAGCGTAATCAGCCCCAGCATTTT. Translating gives CAISGERNQPQHF.

The rearrangement links TRBV6-5 to TRBJ1-1; TRBD1 matches at 7 bases. The CDR3 runs to 13 residues. V lost 2 bases to trimming and J lost 6 bases; unmatched junction nucleotides: 3. CDR1 MNHEY and CDR2 SVGAGI come from the germline V gene. CDR3 DNA sequence: TGTGCCAGCAGTTACGGGACAGTATCTGAAGCTTTCTTT. Its protein product is CASSYGTVSEAFF.

This clone was seen a single time. A junction boundary mismatches the germline segment, possibly from a read error. The rearrangement links TRBV11-3 to TRBJ1-5, with D perhaps matching TRBD1 (6 bases). This CDR3 is 17 amino acids long. From germline, CDR1 is SGHNT and CDR2 YENEEA. CDR3 DNA: TGCGCCAGCAGCCAAGATCTTCCCAGGGGATCCGGCCAGCCCCAGCATTTT. Translating gives CASSQDLPRGSGQPQHF.

DNA for the CDR3: TGTGCCACCAGCAGAGATCCTGAGGGGCTCAGCACTGAAGCTTTCTTT. It specifies CATSRDPEGLSTEAFF. The V and J genes are TRBV15 and TRBJ1-1, with D possibly TRBD1 on 5 matching bases. Trimming shortened V by 0 bases and J by 4 bases, and 15 bases separated the two germline ends. The length of the CDR3 is 16 residues. Germline CDR1 is LNHNV and CDR2 is YYDKDF (reference sequence).

The V call is TRBV11-2, the J call TRBJ2-1; D uncertain. Trimming stripped 5 bases from V and 4 bases from J, with 18 bases between. The CDR3 is 16 residues long. Germline assignment: CDR1 SGHAT and CDR2 FQNNGV. CDR3 DNA sequence: TGTGCCAGCAGCCCAAGCCCGGGCCCAACTTACAATGAGCAGTTCTTC. This gives the protein CASSPSPGPTYNEQFF.

Only one count was recorded for this clone. V gene TRBV6-1 combines with J gene TRBJ2-7; D unresolved. V was clipped by 9 bases and J by 2 bases, with 20 bases between them. Germline V gives CDR1 MNHNS, CDR2 SASEGT. The CDR3 has 15 residues. Here the CDR3 reads CASRIDLTLTYEQYF. CDR3 in DNA: TGTGCCAGTAGAATTGACTTAACGCTTACCTACGAGCAGTACTTC.

This clone was observed at least ten times. The V gene is TRBV2, the J gene TRBJ2-1, with 13 bases identical to TRBD2. This CDR3 contains 17 residues. V lost 5 bases to trimming and J lost 0 bases; unmatched junction nucleotides: 4. Germline V lookup: CDR1 SNHLY, CDR2 FYNNEI. The CDR3 sequence: CASSPWTSGSSYNEQFF. The CDR3 DNA is TGTGCCAGCAGTCCGTGGACTAGCGGGAGCTCCTACAATGAGCAGTTCTTC.

There are a few counts of this clone. The chain is built from TRBV28 and TRBJ2-7; TRBD2 matches at 13 bases. The CDR3 spans 18 residues. CDR1 and CDR2 (germline): MDHEN, SYDVKM. J gave up 4 bases and V 2 bases, and 11 bases lay outside the gene matches. The CDR3 here is CASSLALGLAGLGYEQYF. CDR3 nucleotides: TGTGCCAGCAGTTTAGCACTGGGACTAGCGGGGCTTGGGTACGAGCAGTACTTC.

This sequence joins TRBV28 and TRBJ1-4, with 7 bases aligning to TRBD1. The CDR3 extends over 16 amino acids. With 3 bases clipped from V and 2 bases from J, the junction kept 6 bases outside the gene matches. Germline V gene lookup returns CDR1 MDHEN and CDR2 SYDVKM. The CDR3 spells CASSFEGATTNEKLFF. DNA for the CDR3: TGTGCCAGCAGTTTCGAGGGGGCGACGACTAATGAAAAACTGTTTTTT.

This clone was observed at least ten times. This same CDR3 is encoded by further DNA sequences in the sample. The V gene is TRBV9, the J gene TRBJ1-2, with D unresolved. The CDR3 runs to 15 residues. The V gene's germline CDR1 is SGDLS and CDR2 YYNGEE. The germline V and J ends were trimmed by 3 bases and 14 bases, with 26 bases remaining between them. CDR3 amino acids: CASSGGTGLILLLTF. CDR3 DNA sequence: TGTGCCAGCAGCGGGGGTACGGGTCTAATCCTTCTATTGACCTTC.

This chain links TRBV6-5 with TRBJ2-5; either TRBD1 or TRBD2 may supply D (5 bases each). V dropped 8 bases and J dropped 5 bases, with 15 bases sitting between them. The CDR3 runs 13 residues. Germline V gene data show CDR1 as MNHEY and CDR2 as SVGAGI. DNA of the CDR3: TGTGCCAGCTCAGGGATTGGGACGGAGACCCAGTACTTC. This encodes CASSGIGTETQYF.

CDR3 bases: TGTGCCAGCACCCGTACCGGGCCTAACTATGGCTACACCTTC. It is translated as CASTRTGPNYGYTF. This rearrangement joins TRBV5-6 to TRBJ1-2; D remains ambiguous. This CDR3 comprises 14 residues. V was pared by 6 bases and J by 0 bases, with 12 bases between. Looked up from germline, CDR1 is SGHDT and CDR2 is YYEEEE.

V gene TRBV29-1 combines with J gene TRBJ1-2; D is perhaps TRBD1 (5 bases). The V and J ends lost 6 bases and 6 bases respectively, with 17 bases between them. This CDR3 has 13 residues. Germline V gene lookup returns CDR1 SQVTM and CDR2 ANQGSEA. CDR3 residues: CSVAGILGDGYTF. The CDR3 nucleotides read TGCAGCGTCGCAGGGATCCTCGGGGATGGCTACACCTTC.

This chain connects TRBV11-2 to TRBJ2-2; D possibly corresponds to TRBD2 (6 bases). From germline, CDR1 is SGHAT and CDR2 FQNNGV. CDR3 length: 15 residues. Trimming stripped 3 bases from V and 6 bases from J, with 14 bases between. The CDR3 loop is CASSFVGGRAGELFF. The CDR3 bases are TGTGCCAGCAGCTTCGTGGGAGGACGTGCCGGGGAGCTGTTTTTT. Combining the CDR3 with reference TRBV11-2 and TRBJ2-2 gives the whole variable domain EAGVAQSPRYKIIEKRQSVAFWCNPISGHATLYWYQQILGQGPKLLIQFQNNGVVDDSQLPKDRFSAERLKGVDSTLKIQPAKLEDSAVYLCASSFVGGRAGELFFGEGSRLTVL.

The rearrangement joins TRBV4-1 to TRBJ2-1, with TRBD2 matching over 10 bases. CDR1 and CDR2 (germline): MGHRA, YSYEKL. The CDR3 sequence is 14 residues long. The CDR3 region has the DNA TGCGCAGGCAGCCGAGGACTAGCGGAGGCTGAGCAGTTCTTC. Amino acids: CAGSRGLAEAEQFF.